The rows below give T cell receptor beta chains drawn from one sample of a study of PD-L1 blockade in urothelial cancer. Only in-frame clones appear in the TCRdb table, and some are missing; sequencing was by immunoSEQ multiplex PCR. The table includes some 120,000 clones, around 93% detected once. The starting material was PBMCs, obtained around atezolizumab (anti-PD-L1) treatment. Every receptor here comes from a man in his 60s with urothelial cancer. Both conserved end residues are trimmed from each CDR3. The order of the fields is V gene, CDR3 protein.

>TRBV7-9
ASSPSGPGGKH
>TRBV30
AWSTAGANVLT
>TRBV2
ASTQTSGRLYNEQF
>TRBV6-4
ASSETGYRDTQY
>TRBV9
ASSVGQGVGLDTQY
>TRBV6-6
ASSYSNSNQPQH
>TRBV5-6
ASSLAGRGLNTGELF
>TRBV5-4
ASSSAGTGTYEQY
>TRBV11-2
ATKFDTNTEAF
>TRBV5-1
ASSSGTGGDYEQY
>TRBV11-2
ASSTGTGNEQF
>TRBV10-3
AISGTSGTYEQY
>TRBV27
ASSFNSNQPQH
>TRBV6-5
ASSYSPRAYNEQF
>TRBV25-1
ASRPPGLVNDEQF
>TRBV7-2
ASSSGLAGDTQY
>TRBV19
ASSQTGFDSGANVLT
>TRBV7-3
ASSPLAGADTQY
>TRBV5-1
ASSSGTANTEAF
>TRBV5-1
ASSLVSDYGYT
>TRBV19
ASSPSGFGLAGGRETQY
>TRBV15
ATSHGQGRQPQH
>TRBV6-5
ASSYAGGGQPQH
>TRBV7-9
ASSLEGPGQGNGELF
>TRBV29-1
SARTGNTEAF
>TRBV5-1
ACLSGDYVKGETQY
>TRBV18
ASSPGGTEKETQY
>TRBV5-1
ASSLGQGGEKLF
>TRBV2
ASSLNTGELF
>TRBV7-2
ASSLEGLAGSGELF
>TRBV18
ASSLFPPPDEKLF
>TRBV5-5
ASSPYSSSSYNEQF
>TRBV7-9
ASSLSGETQY
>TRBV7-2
ASSTMGGETQY
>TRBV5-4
ASSTLNREQY
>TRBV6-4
ASSEGTSGSGTDTQY
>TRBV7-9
ASSLTVMRGTGELF
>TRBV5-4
ASSVDTQMNTGELF
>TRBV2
ASRPGTANEKLF
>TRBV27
ASSLFALGQGSNQPQH
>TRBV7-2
ASSSTGGRDGELF
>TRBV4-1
ASSQDPIGQVIGYT
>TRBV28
ASSSTLVGRERVTDTQY
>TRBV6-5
ASSYGAGSGKLF
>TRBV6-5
ASSYARTSQETQY
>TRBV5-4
ASTIAHDERTDTQY